These 8 T cell receptor beta chains were all obtained from the same sample, sequenced in a study of blood T cells in healthy people across ages. Alongside a J-beta primer mix, a sample-barcoded 5' primer served in a second PCR lasting roughly 6 to 11 cycles. TCRdb itself ran the 5' RACE reads through MiXCR, one entry per CDR3 protein. This sample has hundreds of thousands of distinct CDR3 sequences, with 24% found just once. These data are also associated with another study on T cells of mothers and their children.

The specimen was blood. The receptors stem from a boy younger than 18 in good health.

The sample holds a few counts of this clonotype. The rearrangement joins TRBV20-1 to TRBJ2-1, with 10 nucleotides matching TRBD2. CDR1 is DFQATT, CDR2 SNEGSKA, per germline (reference sequence). The CDR3 covers 16 residues. The V segment lost 2 bases and the J segment 0 bases; nucleotides outside the gene matches: 4. The CDR3: CSARRSSGSSYNEQFF. DNA of the CDR3: TGCAGTGCTAGACGGTCTAGCGGGAGCTCCTACAATGAGCAGTTCTTC.

V and J are TRBV12-3 or TRBV12-4 and TRBJ1-4; the D gene is possibly TRBD1 (5 bases). The CDR3 is 17 amino acids. The ends were cut back, 6 bases at V and 3 bases at J, with 20 bases in the middle. The CDR3 DNA follows: TGTGCCAGCAGCCCAGGGCCCGGACGGGGGGCTAATGAAAAACTGTTTTTT. Protein sequence: CASSPGPGRGANEKLFF.

This clonotype was seen a few times. V gene TRBV7-8 combines with J gene TRBJ2-5, with TRBD2 matching 8 bases. This CDR3 contains 15 residues. V trimming: 5 bases; J trimming: 5 bases; junction bases outside the gene matches: 10. CDR1 is SGHVS, CDR2 FQNEAQ, per germline. CDR3: CASSPRAGARETQYF. In nucleotides, the CDR3 is TGTGCCAGCAGCCCAAGAGCGGGAGCAAGGGAGACCCAGTACTTC.

This clonotype was seen only once. This chain joins TRBV6-2 or TRBV6-3 and TRBJ2-1; unclear D gene. V was shortened by 5 bases and J by 5 bases, with 19 bases between the two germline ends. The CDR3 has 16 residues. Germline V lookup: CDR1 MNHEY, CDR2 SVGEGT. This CDR3 is CASSQLRSDGHNEQFF. CDR3 DNA: TGTGCCAGCAGTCAGTTACGTTCGGACGGCCACAATGAGCAGTTCTTC.

This clonotype has at least ten counts. This chain uses TRBV11-2 with TRBJ2-5; 7 bases fit TRBD1. From germline, CDR1 is SGHAT and CDR2 FQNNGV. Germline trimming cut 5 bases from V and 5 bases from J; bases unmatched to any gene: 8. The CDR3 runs to 14 residues. The CDR3 DNA sequence: TGTGCCAGCAGCCCGACAGGGTTCGGGGAGACCCAGTACTTC. Its translation is CASSPTGFGETQYF.

This chain connects TRBV10-3 to TRBJ1-1; D is unclear. Trimming took 0 bases from V and 10 from J, leaving 15 bases between them. The CDR3 consists of 14 residues. The V gene's germline CDR1 is ENHRY and CDR2 SYGVKD. CDR3 region: CAISESKQFVGAFF. For the CDR3, the DNA is TGTGCCATCAGTGAGTCGAAACAGTTCGTTGGAGCTTTCTTT.

Turning to this clonotype: The junction and the germline gene differ at one end; a read error may be behind it. The gene calls are TRBV6-5 and TRBJ2-4, with D perhaps TRBD1 or TRBD2 (5 bases each). This CDR3 comprises 13 residues. Germline values: CDR1 MNHEY, CDR2 SVGAGI. The CDR3 DNA reads TGTGCCAGCAGCACAGCGGACAAAGACATTCAGTACTTC. Its translation is CASSTADKDIQYF.

The V and J genes are TRBV10-3 and TRBJ2-1; no clear D. CDR1 ENHRY and CDR2 SYGVKD come from the germline V gene. V was shortened by 3 bases and J by 4 bases, with 13 bases between the two germline ends. The CDR3 extends over 15 amino acids. Here the CDR3 DNA reads TGTGCCATCAGTGATTCGAAACACATGTACAATGAGCAGTTCTTC. This codes for CAISDSKHMYNEQFF.